This TCR beta chain was sequenced during a study of cytomegalovirus exposure and HLA in healthy donors. Here immunoSEQ multiplex PCR was the method, and the copy in TCRdb shows in-frame clones only, minus some. The sample consists of around 20,000 clones, about 97% of them appearing once. The CDR3 sequence is 14 residues long. Germline CDR1 and CDR2: KGHSH and LQKENI. V lost 6 bases and J 6 bases, leaving 17 bases between the germline ends. The study, taken as a whole, reports: The authors enumerated 180 or so TCR beta chains as linked to cytomegalovirus.

Comment on this clone: What it binds is unknown.

The source material was PBMCs. J is TRBJ1-1 and V is TRBV18; D remains ambiguous. The sequence was collected from a man aged 25-45 years in good health and CMV-seropositive. The CDR3 DNA reads as TGTGCCAGCTCGGAAGACTCAGTCAACCCTGAAGCTTTCTTT. It is translated as CASSEDSVNPEAFF.